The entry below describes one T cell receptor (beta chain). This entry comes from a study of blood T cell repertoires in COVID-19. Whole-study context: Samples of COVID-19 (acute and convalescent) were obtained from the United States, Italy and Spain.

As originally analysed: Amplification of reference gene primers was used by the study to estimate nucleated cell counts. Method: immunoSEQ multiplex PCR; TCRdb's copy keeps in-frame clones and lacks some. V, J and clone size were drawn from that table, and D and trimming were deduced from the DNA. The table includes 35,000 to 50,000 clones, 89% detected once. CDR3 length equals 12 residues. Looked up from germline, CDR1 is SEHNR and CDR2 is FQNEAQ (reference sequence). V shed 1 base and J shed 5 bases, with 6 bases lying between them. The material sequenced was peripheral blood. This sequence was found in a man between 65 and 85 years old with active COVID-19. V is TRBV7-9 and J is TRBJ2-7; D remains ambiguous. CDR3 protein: CASSLVRDEQYF. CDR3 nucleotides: TGTGCCAGCAGCTTAGTTCGAGACGAGCAGTACTTC.